Listed here are 32 T cell receptor beta chains from one sample, sequenced in a study of PD-1 blockade in mismatch repair-deficient tumors (dated by TCRdb to 2016 to 2017). The library was produced with the immunoSEQ multiplex PCR assay. In TCRdb, the immuneACCESS table is reduced to in-frame sequences with V and J assigned. These tables do not hold every clone; where another copy was compared, an unresolved V gene accounts for under half, and the others remain unexplained. Within this sample are approximately 120,000 clones, with approximately 90% of them counted one time only. The leading ten clones occupy roughly 14% of the sample. Sequencing used peripheral blood, obtained 44 weeks after starting pembrolizumab. Receptors were obtained from an adult with mismatch repair-deficient cancer.

The rearrangement joins TRBV28 to TRBJ2-3; 8 nucleotides match TRBD2. With 8 bases clipped from V and 2 bases from J, the junction kept 12 bases outside the gene matches. The germline gives CDR1 MDHEN, CDR2 SYDVKM. This CDR3 has 16 amino acids. The chain's CDR3 is CASREVGTRFTDTQYF. The DNA for the CDR3 is TGTGCCAGCCGGGAGGTCGGGACTAGGTTCACAGATACGCAGTATTTT.

This clone occurred once. The rearrangement joins TRBV27 to TRBJ2-1; 9 bases align to TRBD2. With V trimmed by 6 bases and J by 4 bases, 7 bases remained unmatched. The CDR3 has 15 amino acids. Germline V gene lookup returns CDR1 MNHEY and CDR2 SMNVEV (reference sequence). The CDR3, as DNA: TGTGCCAGCAGGTATAGCGGGGGCGCGTACAATGAGCAGTTCTTC. Amino acids: CASRYSGGAYNEQFF.

The rearrangement joins TRBV7-9 to TRBJ2-1; D call uncertain. The CDR3 is made up of 15 amino acids. Germline V CDR1 and CDR2: SEHNR, FQNEAQ (reference sequence). The V gene lost 6 bases and the J gene lost 0 bases, with 12 bases spanning the gap. The CDR3 DNA follows: TGTGCCAGCAGTTACGACGTGAGCTCCTACAATGAGCAGTTCTTC. Translation: CASSYDVSSYNEQFF.

The chain uses TRBV4-1 and TRBJ2-7, with TRBD1 matching 7 bases. J lost 4 bases, V lost 4 bases, and 19 bases had no gene match. Germline CDR1 reads MGHRA; CDR2 reads YSYEKL. CDR3 length: 18 residues. The CDR3 DNA sequence: TGCGCCAGCAGCCGGAGCTATGCGAAGGTACAGGGGTCATACGAGCAGTACTTC. Translated, it gives CASSRSYAKVQGSYEQYF.

The chain employs TRBV30 and TRBJ1-4, with a tentative D call TRBD1 (5 bases). CDR3 size: 13 residues. Deletions cut 4 bases from V and 2 bases from J, with 8 bases between. Germline loops: CDR1 GTSNPN, CDR2 SVGIG (reference sequence). The chain's CDR3 is CAWNRQTNEKLFF. The CDR3 DNA is TGTGCCTGGAACCGACAGACTAATGAAAAACTGTTTTTT.

In its sample, this clone was seen a few times. The chain recombines TRBV6-6 with TRBJ1-2, with TRBD1 as a possible D gene (5 bases). Germline values: CDR1 MNHNY, CDR2 SVGAGI (reference sequence). The CDR3 is made up of 13 amino acids. The V end lost 6 bases, the J end lost 6 bases, and 14 bases lay between the germline ends. CDR3 loop: CASRPTGVDGYTF. The CDR3 nucleotides are TGTGCCAGCAGACCGACGGGGGTGGATGGCTACACCTTC.

V usage is TRBV7-2 and J usage is TRBJ2-5; D is uncertain. There are 14 residues in the CDR3. Germline-derived CDR1 and CDR2 are SGHTA and FQGNSA. The V gene lost 4 bases and the J gene lost 0 bases, with 9 bases spanning the gap. The CDR3 DNA is TGTGCCAGCAGCTGGCTAGAGTACCAAGAGACCCAGTACTTC. This sequence encodes CASSWLEYQETQYF.

The rearrangement uses TRBV7-9 and TRBJ2-7, with TRBD1 identical over 9 bases. This CDR3 region has 12 residues. Germline trimming cut 6 bases from V and 7 bases from J; bases unmatched to any gene: 4. Per the germline V gene, CDR1 is SEHNR and CDR2 is FQNEAQ (reference sequence). The CDR3 nucleotides are TGTGCCAGCAGACCGGACAGGGGAGAGCAGTACTTC. Amino acids: CASRPDRGEQYF.

This sequence joins TRBV27 and TRBJ2-7, with TRBD2 identical over 12 bases. Per the germline V gene, CDR1 is MNHEY and CDR2 is SMNVEV (reference sequence). V dropped 5 bases and J dropped 7; count of bases not matched to a gene: 6. The CDR3 covers 14 residues. CDR3 residues: CASSPRTSGNEQYF. The CDR3 DNA reads as TGTGCCAGCAGTCCCCGGACTAGCGGGAATGAGCAGTACTTC.

This clone was counted between two and nine times. The CDR3 protein is CASSQDRSVGYGYTF. The CDR3 coding sequence is TGCGCCAGCAGCCAAGATCGGTCCGTGGGCTATGGCTACACCTTC. V and J are TRBV4-3 and TRBJ1-2; D unresolved. Germline V gene data show CDR1 as LGHNA and CDR2 as YSLEER. This CDR3 has 15 amino acids. The V and J ends lost 0 bases and 4 bases respectively, with 12 bases between them.

This sequence joins TRBV6-5 and TRBJ2-7; D may be TRBD2 (7 bases). Germline lookup yields CDR1 MNHEY and CDR2 SVGAGI. CDR3 size: 15 residues. V shed 0 bases and J shed 5 bases, with 14 bases lying between them. CDR3 sequence (DNA): TGTGCCAGCAGTTACTCAGGGGGAGGGTCTGACGAGCAGTACTTC. It specifies CASSYSGGGSDEQYF.

The chain recombines TRBV7-9 with TRBJ2-4; D ambiguous. V lost 5 bases to trimming and J lost 5 bases, with 7 bases between them. The CDR3 loop spans 12 amino acids. The germline V gene encodes CDR1 SEHNR and CDR2 FQNEAQ (reference sequence). The CDR3 bases are TGTGCCAGCAGCATCCAGGAAAACATTCAGTACTTC. Protein sequence: CASSIQENIQYF.

The CDR3 DNA follows: TGCGCCAGCAGCCAAGGGACCACCTACGAGCAGTACTTC. The encoded protein is CASSQGTTYEQYF. The J gene is TRBJ2-7, the V gene TRBV4-1; D gene uncertain. CDR1 is MGHRA, CDR2 YSYEKL, per germline. This CDR3 comprises 13 residues. V was pared by 1 base and J by 2 bases, with 6 bases between.

The rearrangement links TRBV4-3 to TRBJ2-7; TRBD1 might be the D (6 bases). The CDR3 contains 12 residues. Germline CDR1 and CDR2: LGHNA and YSLEER. Trimming removed 0 bases at V and 6 bases at J, with 6 bases between. CDR3 sequence reads: CASSQDRGEQYF. The CDR3 DNA is TGCGCCAGCAGCCAAGACAGGGGCGAGCAGTACTTC.

V usage is TRBV6-1 and J usage is TRBJ2-7; D is perhaps TRBD1 (6 bases). The CDR3 length is 15 residues. Germline V lookup: CDR1 MNHNS, CDR2 SASEGT. V gave up 2 bases and J gave up 3 bases, with 14 bases separating them. CDR3 bases: TGTGCCAGCAGTGAATGGAAGGGGGTTATCTACGAGCAGTACTTC. Its translation: CASSEWKGVIYEQYF.

The V call is TRBV6-4, the J call TRBJ2-7; D may correspond to TRBD1 or TRBD2 (5 bases each). Trimming shortened V by 2 bases and J by 3 bases, and 14 bases separated the two germline ends. Germline-derived CDR1 and CDR2 are MRHNA and SNTAGT. The CDR3 runs to 15 residues. The DNA of the CDR3 is TGTGCCAGCAGTGACGGGACCCATTCTCTCTACGAGCAGTACTTC. This codes for CASSDGTHSLYEQYF.

This clone was detected many times. The chain has TRBV2 and TRBJ2-5; unclear D gene. The V end was cut by 4 bases, the J end by 4 bases, with 16 bases between. CDR1 SNHLY and CDR2 FYNNEI come from the germline V gene. The CDR3 runs to 15 residues. The CDR3 reads CASSVRPSRGETQYF. The CDR3 DNA reads TGTGCCAGCAGTGTGAGACCCTCGAGAGGAGAGACCCAGTACTTC.

The chain combines TRBV5-1 with TRBJ1-2; 9 bases align to TRBD1. Germline V lookup: CDR1 SGHRS, CDR2 YFSETQ. V dropped 4 bases and J dropped 9; count of bases not matched to a gene: 13. The CDR3 has 15 residues. This CDR3 reads CASSRRRTGASSYTF. CDR3 nucleotides: TGCGCCAGCAGCCGGCGTAGGACAGGGGCCAGTAGCTACACCTTC.

V gene TRBV5-1 combines with J gene TRBJ1-1; D unresolved. The CDR3 totals 14 residues. V gave up 4 bases and J gave up 3 bases, with 13 bases separating them. The V gene's germline CDR1 is SGHRS and CDR2 YFSETQ. In nucleotides, the CDR3 is TGCGCCAGCAGCCCGGCAAATGGGGACACTGAAGCTTTCTTT. Protein product: CASSPANGDTEAFF.

The rearrangement joins TRBV28 to TRBJ2-5, with 15 bases fitting TRBD2. This CDR3 is 18 amino acids long. Germline lookup yields CDR1 MDHEN and CDR2 SYDVKM. V lost 6 bases, J lost 6 bases, and 14 bases stayed unmatched. CDR3: CASRNGLAGGPRRQTQYF. The CDR3, as DNA: TGTGCCAGCAGAAATGGACTAGCGGGAGGGCCTCGTAGACAGACCCAGTACTTC.

The chain carries TRBV5-6 and TRBJ2-5; no clear D gene. V dropped 1 base and J dropped 5 bases, with 9 bases sitting between them. CDR1 SGHDT and CDR2 YYEEEE come from the germline V gene. CDR3 length: 13 residues. CDR3 nucleotides: TGTGCCAGCAGCTTGTACAATGGGGAGACCCAGTACTTC. This encodes CASSLYNGETQYF.

V is TRBV11-2 and J is TRBJ2-2; D gene uncertain. CDR1 and CDR2 (germline): SGHAT, FQNNGV. This CDR3 has 14 residues. The V gene lost 5 bases and the J gene lost 1 base, with 8 bases spanning the gap. CDR3 in amino acids: CASSLSGNTGELFF. The CDR3 DNA follows: TGTGCCAGCAGCCTGTCAGGGAACACCGGGGAGCTGTTTTTT. The full variable domain, rest sourced from reference TRBV11-2 and TRBJ2-2, is EAGVAQSPRYKIIEKRQSVAFWCNPISGHATLYWYQQILGQGPKLLIQFQNNGVVDDSQLPKDRFSAERLKGVDSTLKIQPAKLEDSAVYLCASSLSGNTGELFFGEGSRLTVL.

This rearrangement joins TRBV30 to TRBJ1-4; perhaps TRBD1 as D (5 bases). The V end was cut by 2 bases, the J end by 7 bases, with 14 bases between. Germline V gene sequence: CDR1 GTSNPN, CDR2 SVGIG (reference sequence). The CDR3 has 14 residues. CDR3 sequence (DNA): TGTGCCTGGAGTTTGACAGTCCGGGTTGAAAAACTGTTTTTT. Translation: CAWSLTVRVEKLFF.

This chain joins TRBV19 and TRBJ1-4; D not resolved. Germline V CDR1 and CDR2: LNHDA, SQIVND (reference sequence). This CDR3 has 16 amino acids. Trimming left V 3 bases short and J 5 bases short, with 16 bases between. This chain's CDR3 is CASSIRGFAKNEKLFF. The CDR3 region has the DNA TGTGCCAGTAGTATTCGAGGGTTTGCCAAAAATGAAAAACTGTTTTTT.

This clone has just one count. The J gene is TRBJ1-5, the V gene TRBV2, with D unclear. The germline gives CDR1 SNHLY, CDR2 FYNNEI. Trimming shortened V by 3 bases and J by 3 bases, and 6 bases separated the two germline ends. This CDR3 comprises 13 residues. The CDR3 protein is CASSDDANQPQHF. CDR3 DNA sequence: TGTGCCAGCAGTGATGATGCCAATCAGCCCCAGCATTTT.

The rearrangement uses TRBV4-2 and TRBJ2-7; tentatively, D is TRBD1 (6 bases). Trimming stripped 3 bases from V and 6 bases from J, with 15 bases between. This CDR3 spans 14 amino acids. From germline, CDR1 is LGHNA and CDR2 YNFKEQ. As DNA, the CDR3 is TGTGCCAGCAGCCACACAGGGATCTCAAGCGAGCAGTACTTC. Its protein product is CASSHTGISSEQYF.

The DNA for the CDR3 is TGCGCCAGCAGTCGCGGACAAAGTAAGGGTACGCAGTATTTT. Translated: CASSRGQSKGTQYF. The gene calls are TRBV4-1 and TRBJ2-3, with D perhaps TRBD1 (5 bases). The germline CDR1 and CDR2 sequences are MGHRA and YSYEKL. Trimming took off 6 bases at V and 8 bases at J, with 18 bases between the two ends. CDR3 length equals 14 residues.

This clone was recorded once. The chain joins TRBV6-4 to TRBJ2-2; 7 positions match TRBD2. The CDR3 runs 14 residues. The germline CDR1 and CDR2 sequences are MRHNA and SNTAGT. The trim removed 2 bases at V and 3 bases at J, leaving 0 bases unmatched. The CDR3 nucleotides read TGTGCCAGCAGTGACGGGAGGGACACCGGGGAGCTGTTTTTT. Its translation is CASSDGRDTGELFF.

The gene calls are TRBV5-4 and TRBJ2-7; 8 nucleotides align to TRBD1. The trim removed 0 bases at V and 2 bases at J, leaving 7 bases unmatched. Germline V lookup: CDR1 SGHNT, CDR2 YYREEE (reference sequence). The CDR3 has 16 amino acids. This chain's CDR3 is CASSLEAGGSPYEQYF. DNA of the CDR3: TGTGCCAGCAGCTTGGAGGCAGGGGGCTCCCCCTACGAGCAGTACTTC.

The rearrangement joins TRBV5-1 to TRBJ2-5; 7 nucleotides line up with TRBD2. CDR1 and CDR2 from the germline V gene are SGHRS and YFSETQ. This CDR3 is 14 amino acids long. Trimming cost V 7 bases and J 4 bases; bases outside gene matches: 10. CDR3: CASASGLRGETQYF. As DNA, the CDR3 is TGCGCCAGCGCTTCGGGACTACGGGGAGAGACCCAGTACTTC.

This clone has a single count. The CDR3 DNA reads TGTGCCAGCAGCTTAGGGAAGGGTAGCGAGCAGTACTTC. It encodes CASSLGKGSEQYF. V usage is TRBV7-6 and J usage is TRBJ2-7; D not certain. V was pared by 1 base and J by 6 bases, with 10 bases between. This CDR3 region has 13 residues. Germline CDR1 SGHVS, CDR2 FNYEAQ.

The gene calls are TRBV5-1 and TRBJ1-4; 7 nucleotides line up with TRBD1. CDR3 size: 13 residues. V gave up 4 bases and J gave up 4 bases; unmatched junction bases: 1. The germline gives CDR1 SGHRS, CDR2 YFSETQ. The CDR3 DNA follows: TGCGCCAGCAGCAGGGACAGTAATGAAAAACTGTTTTTT. It specifies CASSRDSNEKLFF.